The clone carrying this T cell receptor (beta chain) showed up just once. The antigen remains undetermined. As to time point: pre-sensitization, week 0. Specified treatment: therapeutic diphenylcyclopropenone sensitization with weekly scalp DPC. The CDR3 has 12 amino acids. Germline lookup yields CDR1 SQVTM and CDR2 ANQGSEA. Losses at the gene ends were 7 bases for V and 3 bases for J; bases not matched to a gene: 4. For the library, individual cDNA molecules each received unique molecular identifiers. A single record per CDR3 protein comes from TCRdb applying MiXCR to the RACE reads. The sample lists tens of thousands of distinct CDR3 sequences; roughly 12% were seen once. The record originates from a study of human T cells and chemical hapten exposure. Findings and caveats of the study: DPC sensitization produced no change in TCRs with frequency above 1 in 1000.

Sequences were derived from whole blood, sampled in connection with sensitization to the hapten diphenylcyclopropenone (DPC). V usage is TRBV29-1 and J usage is TRBJ2-3, with 7 bases fitting TRBD2. This sequence originates from a woman aged 40 to 50 with alopecia areata. Some clones in this sample may be carry-over from other donors' samples. CDR3 sequence: CSGTRVTDTQYF. Here the CDR3 DNA reads TGCAGCGGGACTAGAGTGACAGATACGCAGTATTTT.